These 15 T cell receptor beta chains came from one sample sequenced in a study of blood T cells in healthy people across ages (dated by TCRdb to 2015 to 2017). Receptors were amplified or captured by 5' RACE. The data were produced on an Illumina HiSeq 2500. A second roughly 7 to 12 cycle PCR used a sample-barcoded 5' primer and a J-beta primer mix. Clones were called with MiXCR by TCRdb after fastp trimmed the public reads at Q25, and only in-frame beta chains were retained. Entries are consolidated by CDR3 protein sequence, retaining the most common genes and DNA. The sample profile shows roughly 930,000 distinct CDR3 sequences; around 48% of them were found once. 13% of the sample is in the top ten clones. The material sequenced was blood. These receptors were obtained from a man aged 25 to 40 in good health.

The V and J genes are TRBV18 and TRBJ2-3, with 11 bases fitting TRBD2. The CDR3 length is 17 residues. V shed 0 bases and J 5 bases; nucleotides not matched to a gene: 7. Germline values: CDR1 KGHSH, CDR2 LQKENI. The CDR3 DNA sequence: TGTGCCAGCTCACCACCTGCTAGCGGGGGGAGAGGAGATACGCAGTATTTT. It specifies CASSPPASGGRGDTQYF. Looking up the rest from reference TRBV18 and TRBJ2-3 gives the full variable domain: NAGVMQNPRHLVRRRGQEARLRCSPMKGHSHVYWYRQLPEEGLKFMVYLQKENIIDESGMPKERFSAEFPKEGPSILRIQQVVRGDSAAYFCASSPPASGGRGDTQYFGPGTRLTVL.

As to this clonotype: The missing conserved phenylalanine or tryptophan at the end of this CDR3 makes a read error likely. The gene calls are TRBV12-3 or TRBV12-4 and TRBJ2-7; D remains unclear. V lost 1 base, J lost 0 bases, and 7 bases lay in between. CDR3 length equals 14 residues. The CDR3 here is CASSLGDGSYEQYL. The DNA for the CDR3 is TGTGCCAGCAGTTTAGGTGACGGCTCCTACGAGCAGTACTTG.

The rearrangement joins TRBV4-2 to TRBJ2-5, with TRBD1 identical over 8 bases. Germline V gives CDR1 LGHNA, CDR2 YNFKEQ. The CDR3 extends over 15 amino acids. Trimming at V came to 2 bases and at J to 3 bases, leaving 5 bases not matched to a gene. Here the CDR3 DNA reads TGTGCCAGCAGCCAATCGGGACAGGCGGAAGAGACCCAGTACTTC. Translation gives CASSQSGQAEETQYF.

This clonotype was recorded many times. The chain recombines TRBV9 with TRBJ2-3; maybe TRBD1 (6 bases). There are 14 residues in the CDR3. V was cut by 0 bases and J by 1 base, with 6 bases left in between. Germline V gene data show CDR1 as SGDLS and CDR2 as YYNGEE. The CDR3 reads CASSVEGGTDTQYF. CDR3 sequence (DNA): TGTGCCAGCAGCGTAGAGGGGGGCACAGATACGCAGTATTTT.

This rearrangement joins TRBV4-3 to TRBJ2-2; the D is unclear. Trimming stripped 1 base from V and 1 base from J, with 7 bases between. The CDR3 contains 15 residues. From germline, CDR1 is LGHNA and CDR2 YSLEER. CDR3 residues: CASSQASRNTGELFF. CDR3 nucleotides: TGCGCCAGCAGCCAAGCTAGTAGGAACACCGGGGAGCTGTTTTTT.

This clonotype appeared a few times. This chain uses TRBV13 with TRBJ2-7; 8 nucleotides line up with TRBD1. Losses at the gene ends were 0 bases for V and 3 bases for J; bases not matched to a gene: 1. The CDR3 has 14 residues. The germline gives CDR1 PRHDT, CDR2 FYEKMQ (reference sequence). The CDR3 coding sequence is TGTGCCAGCAGCTTAGGGGACAGGGACTACGAGCAGTACTTC. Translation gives CASSLGDRDYEQYF.

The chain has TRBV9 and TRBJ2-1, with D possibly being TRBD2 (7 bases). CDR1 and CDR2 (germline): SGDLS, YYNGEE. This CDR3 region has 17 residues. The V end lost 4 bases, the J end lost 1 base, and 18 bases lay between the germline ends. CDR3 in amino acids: CASSPQRGGGSYNEQFF. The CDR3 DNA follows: TGTGCCAGCAGCCCTCAGAGGGGGGGTGGGTCCTACAATGAGCAGTTCTTC.

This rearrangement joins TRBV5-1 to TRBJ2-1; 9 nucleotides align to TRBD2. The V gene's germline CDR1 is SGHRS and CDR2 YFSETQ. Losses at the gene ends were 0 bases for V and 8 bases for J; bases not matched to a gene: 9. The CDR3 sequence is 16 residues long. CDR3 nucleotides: TGCGCCAGCAGCTTGGGCGGCGGGGGGGTTGAGGATGAGCAGTTCTTC. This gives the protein CASSLGGGGVEDEQFF.

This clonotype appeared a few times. The CDR3 DNA reads TGCAGCGTGGAGACAGGGGGCGAGCAGTACTTC. This encodes CSVETGGEQYF. V is TRBV29-1 and J is TRBJ2-7; TRBD1 aligns across 9 bases. The CDR3 is made up of 11 amino acids. The germline CDR1 and CDR2 sequences are SQVTM and ANQGSEA. V was pared by 6 bases and J by 6 bases, with 3 bases of the junction left unmatched.

CDR3 nucleotide sequence: TGTGCCAGCACTCAGAGGGACAGCAGCAATCAGCCCCAGCATTTT. Its translation is CASTQRDSSNQPQHF. V and J are TRBV2 and TRBJ1-5; TRBD1 matches 7 bases. The germline V gene has CDR1 SNHLY and CDR2 FYNNEI. There are 15 residues in the CDR3. V shed 7 bases and J 1 base; nucleotides not matched to a gene: 7.

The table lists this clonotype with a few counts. CDR3 residues: CASMGMGGSSSYNEQFF. In DNA, the CDR3 is TGTGCCAGCATGGGGATGGGGGGGTCGAGCTCCTACAATGAGCAGTTCTTC. The gene calls are TRBV6-6 and TRBJ2-1; 7 nucleotides align to TRBD2. Trimming cost V 7 bases and J 0 bases; bases outside gene matches: 12. The CDR3 loop spans 17 amino acids. Germline V lookup: CDR1 MNHNY, CDR2 SVGAGI (reference sequence).

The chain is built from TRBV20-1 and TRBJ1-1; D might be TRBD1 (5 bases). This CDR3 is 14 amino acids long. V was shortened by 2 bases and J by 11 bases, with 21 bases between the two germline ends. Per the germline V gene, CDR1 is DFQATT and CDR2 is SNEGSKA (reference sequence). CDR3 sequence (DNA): TGCAGTGCTAGATTCCAGGGAGCCGGTGAGTTGGCTTTCTTT. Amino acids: CSARFQGAGELAFF.

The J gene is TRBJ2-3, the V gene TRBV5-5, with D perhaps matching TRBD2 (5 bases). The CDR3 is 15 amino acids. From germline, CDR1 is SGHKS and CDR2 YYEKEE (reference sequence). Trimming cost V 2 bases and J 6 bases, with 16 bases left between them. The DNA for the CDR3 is TGTGCCAGCAGCTTTGCGGCCTCGGGCGGGGATACGCAGTATTTT. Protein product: CASSFAASGGDTQYF.

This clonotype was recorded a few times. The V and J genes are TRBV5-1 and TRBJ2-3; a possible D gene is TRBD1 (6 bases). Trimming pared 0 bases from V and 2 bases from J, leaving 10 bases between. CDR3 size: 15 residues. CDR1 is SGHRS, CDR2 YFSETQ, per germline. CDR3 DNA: TGCGCCAGCAGCTTGGCCGGACAGTTCACAGATACGCAGTATTTT. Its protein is CASSLAGQFTDTQYF.

CDR3 DNA sequence: TGTGCCAGCAGCCAGCTGACAGGGGCTGTAGAGACCCAGTACTTC. It yields the protein CASSQLTGAVETQYF. This rearrangement joins TRBV7-2 to TRBJ2-5, with TRBD1 matching 8 bases. With V trimmed by 5 bases and J by 4 bases, 9 bases remained unmatched. Germline lookup yields CDR1 SGHTA and CDR2 FQGNSA. This CDR3 is built from 15 residues.